What follows are 4 T cell receptor beta chains derived from one specimen sequenced in a study of beta chain features in type 1 diabetes. Expressed TCRB transcripts were sequenced because the entire RNA isolate underwent reverse transcription. The table came from immunoSEQ multiplex PCR; TCRdb's copy has only in-frame clones and leaves some out. Among 250,000 to 300,000 clones listed, approximately 25% were seen once. These receptors have no identified antigens. Study-level points and caveats: TCRB CDR3s from Type 1 diabetes patients were moderately but significantly shorter in all four CD4+ subsets.

Sequenced material: naive CD4+ T cells from blood. These receptors originate from a woman in her 30s with type 1 diabetes.

The chain has TRBV4-2 and TRBJ2-4; 7 bases map to TRBD2. Germline CDR1 LGHNA, CDR2 YNFKEQ. J lost 9 bases, V lost 5 bases, and 1 base had no gene match. The CDR3 spans 11 residues. CDR3 sequence reads: CASSGLGIQYF. The DNA for the CDR3 is TGTGCCAGCAGCGGACTAGGCATTCAGTACTTC.

The chain joins TRBV11-2 to TRBJ2-3; 11 bases are a match to TRBD2. V dropped 5 bases and J dropped 2; count of bases not matched to a gene: 9. The CDR3 consists of 17 residues. Germline CDR1 is SGHAT and CDR2 is FQNNGV. The CDR3 is CASSLRRLAGYTDTQYF. In nucleotides, the CDR3 is TGTGCCAGCAGCCTCCGAAGACTAGCGGGATACACAGATACGCAGTATTTT.

This clone was observed a few times. The rearrangement links TRBV7-4 to TRBJ1-3, with D uncertain. With 5 bases removed from V and 3 bases from J, the gap between germline ends came to 17 bases. Per germline, CDR1 SGHVT and CDR2 SQSDAQ. The CDR3 length is 16 residues. The CDR3 DNA reads TGTGCCAGCAGCACGCGGTTGGGTCCGGGTGGAAACACCATATATTTT. The encoded protein is CASSTRLGPGGNTIYF.

The chain's CDR3 is CASSKGLGEPNEQFF. The CDR3 DNA sequence: TGTGCCAGCAGTAAGGGACTAGGAGAACCCAATGAGCAGTTCTTC. V and J are TRBV7-9 and TRBJ2-1; 8 bases fit TRBD2. The germline gives CDR1 SEHNR, CDR2 FQNEAQ (reference sequence). The CDR3 contains 15 residues. V gave up 6 bases and J gave up 6 bases; unmatched junction bases: 10.